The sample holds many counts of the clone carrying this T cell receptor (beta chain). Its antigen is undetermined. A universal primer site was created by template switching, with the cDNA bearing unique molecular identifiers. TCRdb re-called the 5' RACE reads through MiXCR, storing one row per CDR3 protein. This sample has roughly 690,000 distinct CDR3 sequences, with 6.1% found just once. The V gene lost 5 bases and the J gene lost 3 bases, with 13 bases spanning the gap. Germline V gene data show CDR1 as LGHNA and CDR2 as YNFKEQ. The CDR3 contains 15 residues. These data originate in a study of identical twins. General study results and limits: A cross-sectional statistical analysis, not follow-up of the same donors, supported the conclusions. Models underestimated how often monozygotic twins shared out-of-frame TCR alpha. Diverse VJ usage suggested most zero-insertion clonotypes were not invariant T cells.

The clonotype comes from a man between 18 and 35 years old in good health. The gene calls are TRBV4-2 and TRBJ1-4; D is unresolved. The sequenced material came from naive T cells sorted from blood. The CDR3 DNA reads TGTGCCAGCAGCTTGGACGGGCAGCCTAATGAAAAACTGTTTTTT. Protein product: CASSLDGQPNEKLFF.